One sample yielded the 22 T cell receptor beta chains listed below, sequenced in a study of blood T cell repertoires in COVID-19. Only in-frame clones appear in the TCRdb table, and some are missing; sequencing was by immunoSEQ multiplex PCR. Among 230,000 or so clones listed, around 82% were seen once. Specimen: peripheral blood. All receptors come from a man aged 35-49 years with active or convalescent COVID-19.

This clone was seen ten or more times. V and J are TRBV6-2 or TRBV6-3 and TRBJ2-7, with 10 bases lining up with TRBD1. CDR3 length: 15 residues. The V gene's germline CDR1 is MNHEY and CDR2 SVGEGT. V lost 4 bases and J lost 3; bases outside the gene matches: 6. The CDR3 region is CASSFTGTGDYEQYF. The CDR3 DNA reads TGTGCCAGCAGTTTTACCGGGACAGGGGACTACGAGCAGTACTTC.

This rearrangement joins TRBV4-3 to TRBJ1-2, with 8 bases matching TRBD1. The germline V gene encodes CDR1 LGHNA and CDR2 YSLEER. J gave up 7 bases and V 0 bases, and 7 bases lay outside the gene matches. This CDR3 has 15 residues. Here the CDR3 DNA reads TGCGCCAGCAGCCAAGATCGGACAGGGACCTCTGGCTACACCTTC. Translating it yields CASSQDRTGTSGYTF.

V usage is TRBV5-5 and J usage is TRBJ1-1, with TRBD1 matching over 7 bases. With 4 bases clipped from V and 1 base from J, the junction kept 7 bases outside the gene matches. CDR1 and CDR2 from the germline V gene are SGHKS and YYEKEE (reference sequence). The CDR3 consists of 15 residues. DNA of the CDR3: TGTGCCAGCAGCCTAGCAGGGGGTCGGAACACTGAAGCTTTCTTT. Protein: CASSLAGGRNTEAFF.

The genes are TRBV19 and TRBJ2-1; 7 nucleotides align to TRBD1. Germline loops: CDR1 LNHDA, CDR2 SQIVND (reference sequence). CDR3 size: 13 residues. Unmatched junction bases numbered 3, after V lost 4 bases and J lost 6 bases. In DNA, the CDR3 is TGTGCCAGTAGTACGGGACAGACCAATGAGCAGTTCTTC. Its protein is CASSTGQTNEQFF.

The chain joins TRBV14 to TRBJ1-2; TRBD1 agrees at 11 bases. V shed 5 bases and J 6 bases; nucleotides not matched to a gene: 2. The CDR3 loop spans 13 amino acids. Per the germline V gene, CDR1 is SGHDN and CDR2 is FVKESK. CDR3 nucleotide sequence: TGTGCCAGCAGCGGACAGGGGGCGGATGGCTACACCTTC. Protein product: CASSGQGADGYTF.

The V gene is TRBV10-3, the J gene TRBJ2-7, with 7 bases aligning to TRBD1. The CDR3 length is 15 residues. Germline lookup yields CDR1 ENHRY and CDR2 SYGVKD. The V gene end was trimmed by 5 bases and the J gene end by 4 bases; junction bases not matched to a gene: 11. CDR3 residues: CAISSLTGTAYEQYF. Written as DNA, the CDR3 is TGTGCCATCAGTTCCCTGACCGGGACAGCTTACGAGCAGTACTTC.

The chain combines TRBV27 with TRBJ1-2; D perhaps matches TRBD1 (5 bases). CDR1 is MNHEY and CDR2 is SMNVEV in the germline V gene (reference sequence). The CDR3 runs 12 residues. V shed 3 bases and J shed 6 bases, with 8 bases lying between them. The CDR3 sequence: CASSFAGHGYTF. In DNA form, the CDR3 reads TGTGCCAGCAGTTTCGCGGGGCATGGCTACACCTTC.

The rearrangement joins TRBV5-1 to TRBJ2-3; D unresolved. There are 13 residues in the CDR3. The V gene lost 4 bases and the J gene lost 0 bases, with 6 bases spanning the gap. Looked up from germline, CDR1 is SGHRS and CDR2 is YFSETQ. This CDR3 is CASSETSTDTQYF. Written as DNA, the CDR3 is TGCGCCAGCAGCGAGACTAGCACAGATACGCAGTATTTT.

The chain joins TRBV30 to TRBJ1-6; D unclear. Trimming removed 5 bases from V and 7 bases from J, with 9 bases in between. This CDR3 region has 12 residues. Germline CDR1 reads GTSNPN; CDR2 reads SVGIG (reference sequence). The CDR3 here is CAWGLSNSPLHF. In DNA form, the CDR3 reads TGTGCCTGGGGATTGAGCAATTCACCCCTCCACTTT.

The chain carries TRBV5-1 and TRBJ2-5; D may be TRBD1 (8 bases). V lost 3 bases, J lost 3 bases, and 15 bases lay in between. This CDR3 has 15 residues. Germline V lookup: CDR1 SGHRS, CDR2 YFSETQ. CDR3: CASSYYRGGEETQYF. CDR3 nucleotides: TGCGCCAGCAGCTATTACAGGGGGGGTGAAGAGACCCAGTACTTC.

V usage is TRBV6-1 and J usage is TRBJ1-1; D may be TRBD1 (6 bases). CDR3 length: 16 amino acids. Per the germline V gene, CDR1 is MNHNS and CDR2 is SASEGT. V gave up 4 bases and J gave up 4 bases, with 19 bases separating them. The CDR3 coding sequence is TGTGCCAGCAGTGGTGAACAGGGTCTGGGGACCACTGAAGCTTTCTTT. This codes for CASSGEQGLGTTEAFF.

V gene TRBV5-1 combines with J gene TRBJ1-6; tentatively, D is TRBD1 (5 bases). The germline V gene has CDR1 SGHRS and CDR2 YFSETQ. V lost 4 bases and J lost 6, with 14 bases in between. This CDR3 region has 15 residues. The CDR3 nucleotides read TGCGCCAGCAGCCCCGACAGTTCCCGTAATTCACCCCTCCACTTT. Protein sequence: CASSPDSSRNSPLHF.

The chain links TRBV13 to TRBJ1-1; 7 bases line up with TRBD1. The V gene's germline CDR1 is PRHDT and CDR2 FYEKMQ (reference sequence). This CDR3 has 16 amino acids. V gave up 3 bases and J gave up 1 base; unmatched junction bases: 8. As DNA, the CDR3 is TGTGCCAGCAGCTTCCGACAGGGCAAGAGGAACACTGAAGCTTTCTTT. Translating it yields CASSFRQGKRNTEAFF.

J is TRBJ2-7 and V is TRBV18, with D perhaps matching TRBD2 (6 bases). CDR1 KGHSH and CDR2 LQKENI come from the germline V gene. The CDR3 is made up of 14 amino acids. V was pared by 6 bases and J by 7 bases, with 19 bases between. In DNA form, the CDR3 reads TGTGCCAGCTCGAGGGGACTGTCGGTCGGAGAGCAGTACTTC. As protein: CASSRGLSVGEQYF.

This clone was recorded a few times. The chain recombines TRBV7-6 with TRBJ2-3; 9 bases fit TRBD2. Per germline, CDR1 SGHVS and CDR2 FNYEAQ. The CDR3 runs to 16 residues. With V trimmed by 5 bases and J by 0 bases, 6 bases remained unmatched. The CDR3 DNA sequence: TGTGCCAGCAGCCCCCGAGCGGGGGGTAGCACAGATACGCAGTATTTT. Encoded protein: CASSPRAGGSTDTQYF.

V gene TRBV30 combines with J gene TRBJ1-3; D remains ambiguous. This CDR3 has 16 residues. Trimming pared 2 bases from V and 0 bases from J, leaving 14 bases between. CDR1 is GTSNPN and CDR2 is SVGIG in the germline V gene (reference sequence). CDR3 in amino acids: CAWSPYRSLSGNTIYF. CDR3 sequence (DNA): TGTGCCTGGAGTCCATATAGGAGCCTCTCTGGAAACACCATATATTTT. The entire variable domain, with the rest obtained from reference TRBV30 and TRBJ1-3, is as follows: SQTIHQWPATLVQPVGSPLSLECTVEGTSNPNLYWYRQAAGRGLQLLFYSVGIGQISSEVPQNLSASRPQDRQFILSSKKLLLSDSGFYLCAWSPYRSLSGNTIYFGEGSWLTVV.

This chain uses TRBV11-1 with TRBJ1-1; D gene ambiguous. Trimming stripped 2 bases from V and 3 bases from J, with 16 bases between. CDR3 length equals 16 residues. Germline-derived CDR1 and CDR2 are SGHAT and FQDESV (reference sequence). The CDR3 sequence is CASSLTAGQFYTEAFF. For the CDR3, the DNA is TGTGCCAGCAGCTTAACGGCGGGTCAATTTTACACTGAAGCTTTCTTT. Based on the CDR3 plus reference TRBV11-1 and TRBJ1-1, the full variable domain is EAEVAQSPRYKITEKSQAVAFWCDPISGHATLYWYRQILGQGPELLVQFQDESVVDDSQLPKDRFSAERLKGVDSTLKIQPAELGDSAMYLCASSLTAGQFYTEAFFGQGTRLTVV.

This clone was observed once. The chain joins TRBV11-2 to TRBJ1-2; no reliable D call. The germline V gene encodes CDR1 SGHAT and CDR2 FQNNGV. The CDR3 spans 14 residues. V was cut by 2 bases and J by 3 bases, with 10 bases left in between. CDR3 in DNA: TGTGCCAGCAGCTTAACAGCCTTAGACTATGGCTACACCTTC. Its translation is CASSLTALDYGYTF.

The chain recombines TRBV11-1 with TRBJ2-7, with 7 nucleotides matching TRBD1. CDR3 length: 16 amino acids. The J segment lost 4 bases and the V segment lost 4 bases, leaving 13 bases of the junction unmatched. CDR1 is SGHAT and CDR2 is FQDESV in the germline V gene (reference sequence). This CDR3 reads CASSSRDDRVRYEQYF. CDR3 nucleotides: TGTGCCAGCAGCTCTCGGGACGACAGGGTTCGTTACGAGCAGTACTTC.

This clone was detected only once. The chain recombines TRBV7-9 with TRBJ2-5; 8 positions agree with TRBD2. The germline gives CDR1 SEHNR, CDR2 FQNEAQ (reference sequence). This CDR3 has 15 residues. Trimming removed 5 bases from V and 2 bases from J; junction bases left unmatched: 7. The CDR3 DNA follows: TGTGCCAGCAGCCAACCCTCGGGGGGGCAAGAGACCCAGTACTTC. Translated, it gives CASSQPSGGQETQYF.

This chain links TRBV4-3 with TRBJ2-3, with 7 positions matching TRBD2. Germline CDR1 LGHNA, CDR2 YSLEER. The CDR3 runs 17 residues. V shed 3 bases, J shed 9 bases, and the junction held 18 bases outside the gene matches. CDR3 amino acids: CASSQVAPERGTGTQYF. In nucleotides, the CDR3 is TGCGCCAGCAGCCAGGTTGCCCCGGAGCGGGGTACAGGAACGCAGTATTTT.

The V gene is TRBV7-9, the J gene TRBJ2-7, with D maybe TRBD1 (6 bases). Germline V gene data show CDR1 as SEHNR and CDR2 as FQNEAQ (reference sequence). Trimming stripped 5 bases from V and 7 bases from J, with 18 bases between. This CDR3 comprises 14 residues. The chain's CDR3 is CASSLQGNPSEQYF. CDR3 bases: TGTGCCAGCAGCCTACAGGGTAACCCCTCTGAGCAGTACTTC.